This TCR beta chain comes out of a study of cytomegalovirus exposure and HLA in healthy donors. Study observations and caveats: Common viral pathogens seemed to be connected with several of the most significant clusters, according to a later analysis. Relative to equally common others, HLA-associated TCR beta chains showed greater clonal expansion in a later analysis.

This PCR relied on a set of 60 Vbeta primers and 13 Jbeta primers. TCRdb keeps only in-frame clones here, not all; method: immunoSEQ multiplex PCR. The table records about 210,000 clones, roughly 80% of them present only once. Trimming shortened V by 5 bases and J by 0 bases, and 14 bases separated the two germline ends. The length of the CDR3 is 15 residues. CDR1 is MNHEY and CDR2 is SMNVEV in the germline V gene (reference sequence). About this clone itself: Antigen: not known.

The V gene is TRBV27, the J gene TRBJ2-7; D possibly corresponds to TRBD2 (6 bases). The material sequenced was PBMCs. The receptor comes from a man between 35 and 55 years old in good health and CMV-seropositive. The CDR3 nucleotides are TGTGCCAGCAGTGAGGGCGGGGTGAGCTCCTACGAGCAGTACTTC. This translates into CASSEGGVSSYEQYF.